Here is one T cell receptor (beta chain) with its context. Some clones are missing from TCRdb's copy, which holds only in-frame ones; the method was immunoSEQ multiplex PCR. Found here are approximately 200,000 clones, almost 85% of them singletons; the top ten hold approximately 6.9%. This sample is drawn from a study of blood T cell repertoires in COVID-19. The CDR3 contains 15 residues. The germline V gene encodes CDR1 KGHSH and CDR2 LQKENI. V was shortened by 6 bases and J by 0 bases, with 14 bases between the two germline ends. The receptor comes from a human donor with acute or convalescent COVID-19. The donor label of this sample is uncertain. This chain links TRBV18 with TRBJ1-1; D gene uncertain. The sequencing sample was made of peripheral blood. CDR3 amino acids: CASSQPSGVNTEAFF. CDR3 nucleotides: TGTGCCAGCTCCCAGCCGAGTGGAGTGAACACTGAAGCTTTCTTT.